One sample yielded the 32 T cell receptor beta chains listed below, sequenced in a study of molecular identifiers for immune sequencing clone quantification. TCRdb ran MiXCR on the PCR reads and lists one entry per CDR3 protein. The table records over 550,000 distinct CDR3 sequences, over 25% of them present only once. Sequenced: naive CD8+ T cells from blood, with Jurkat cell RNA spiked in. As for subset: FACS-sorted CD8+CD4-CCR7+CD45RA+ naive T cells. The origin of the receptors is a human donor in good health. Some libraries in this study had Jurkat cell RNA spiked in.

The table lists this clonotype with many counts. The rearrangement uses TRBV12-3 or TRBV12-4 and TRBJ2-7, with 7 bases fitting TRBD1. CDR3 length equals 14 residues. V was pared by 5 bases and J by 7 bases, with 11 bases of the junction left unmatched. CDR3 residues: CASSNTGLTGEQYF. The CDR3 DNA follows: TGTGCCAGCAGTAACACCGGTTTGACAGGGGAGCAGTACTTC.

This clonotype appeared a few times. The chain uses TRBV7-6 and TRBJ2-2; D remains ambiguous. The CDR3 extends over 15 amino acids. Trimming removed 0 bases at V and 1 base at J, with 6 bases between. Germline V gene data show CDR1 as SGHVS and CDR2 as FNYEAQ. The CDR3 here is CASSLAPVNTGELFF. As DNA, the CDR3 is TGTGCCAGCAGCTTAGCGCCAGTGAACACCGGGGAGCTGTTTTTT.

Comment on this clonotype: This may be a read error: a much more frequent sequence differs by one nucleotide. The CDR3 nucleotides are TGCGCCAGCAGCCAGTTGAGGTACGAGCAGAACTTC. It translates to CASSQLRYEQNF. The chain recombines TRBV4-3 with TRBJ2-7; no clear D. Looked up from germline, CDR1 is LGHNA and CDR2 is YSLEER. The CDR3 is 12 amino acids.

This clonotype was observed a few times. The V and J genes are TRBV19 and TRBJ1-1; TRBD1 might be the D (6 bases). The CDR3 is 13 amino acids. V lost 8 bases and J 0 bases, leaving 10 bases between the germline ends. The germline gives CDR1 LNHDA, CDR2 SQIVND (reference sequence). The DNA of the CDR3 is TGTGCCAGTGCAGACAGGCTGAACACTGAAGCTTTCTTT. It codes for CASADRLNTEAFF.

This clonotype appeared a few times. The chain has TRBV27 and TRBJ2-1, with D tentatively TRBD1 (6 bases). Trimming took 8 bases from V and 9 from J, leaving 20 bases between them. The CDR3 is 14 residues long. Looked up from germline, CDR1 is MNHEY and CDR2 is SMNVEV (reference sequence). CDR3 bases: TGTGCCAGCTCCCCGCAGGGGCAGGGCGGTGAGCAGTTCTTC. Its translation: CASSPQGQGGEQFF.

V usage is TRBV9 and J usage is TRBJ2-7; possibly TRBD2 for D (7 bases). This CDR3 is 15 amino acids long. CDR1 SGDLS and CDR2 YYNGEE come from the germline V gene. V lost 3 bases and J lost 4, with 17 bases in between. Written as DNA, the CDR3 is TGTGCCAGCAGCGGGCCCCCCGGGGGGCTATACGAGCAGTACTTC. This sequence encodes CASSGPPGGLYEQYF.

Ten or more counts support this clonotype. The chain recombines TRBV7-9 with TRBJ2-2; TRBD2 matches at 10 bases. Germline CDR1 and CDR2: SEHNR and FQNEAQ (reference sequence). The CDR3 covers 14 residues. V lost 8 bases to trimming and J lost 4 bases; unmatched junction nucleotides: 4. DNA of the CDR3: TGTGCCAGCCCTAGCGGGAGTCGCACCGGGGAGCTGTTTTTT. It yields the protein CASPSGSRTGELFF.

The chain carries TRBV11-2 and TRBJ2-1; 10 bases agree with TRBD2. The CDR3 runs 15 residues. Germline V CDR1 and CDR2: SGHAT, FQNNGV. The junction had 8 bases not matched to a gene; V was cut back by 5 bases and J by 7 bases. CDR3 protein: CASSHHSGGDNEQFF. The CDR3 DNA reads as TGTGCCAGCAGCCATCACAGCGGGGGGGATAATGAGCAGTTCTTC.

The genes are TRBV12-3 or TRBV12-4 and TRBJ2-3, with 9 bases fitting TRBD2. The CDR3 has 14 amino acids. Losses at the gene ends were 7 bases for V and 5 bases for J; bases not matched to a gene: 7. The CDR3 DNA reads TGTGCCAGCAACTTGCGGGGGGGGGAAGATACGCAGTATTTT. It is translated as CASNLRGGEDTQYF.

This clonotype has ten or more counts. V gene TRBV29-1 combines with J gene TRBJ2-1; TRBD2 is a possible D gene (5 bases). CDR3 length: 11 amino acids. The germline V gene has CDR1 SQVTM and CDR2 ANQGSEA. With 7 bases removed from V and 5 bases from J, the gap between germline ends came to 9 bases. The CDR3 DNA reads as TGCAGCGGGCGGAGGAACAATGAGCAGTTCTTC. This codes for CSGRRNNEQFF.

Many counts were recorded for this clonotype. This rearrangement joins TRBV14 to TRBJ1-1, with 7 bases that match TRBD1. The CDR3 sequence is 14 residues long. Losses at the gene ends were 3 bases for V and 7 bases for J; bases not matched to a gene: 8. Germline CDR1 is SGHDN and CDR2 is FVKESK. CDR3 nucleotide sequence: TGTGCCAGCAGCCAGGTTACAGGGGCCCGTGAAGCTTTCTTT. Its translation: CASSQVTGAREAFF. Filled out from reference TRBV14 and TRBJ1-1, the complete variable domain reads EAGVTQFPSHSVIEKGQTVTLRCDPISGHDNLYWYRRVMGKEIKFLLHFVKESKQDESGMPNNRFLAERTGGTYSTLKVQPAELEDSGVYFCASSQVTGAREAFFGQGTRLTVV.

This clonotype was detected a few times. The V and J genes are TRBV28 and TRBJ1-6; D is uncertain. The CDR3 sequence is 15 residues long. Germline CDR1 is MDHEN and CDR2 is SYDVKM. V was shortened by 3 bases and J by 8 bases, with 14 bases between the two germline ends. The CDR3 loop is CASSLILLSDSPLHF. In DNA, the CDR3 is TGTGCCAGCAGTTTGATACTTTTGAGCGATTCACCCCTCCACTTT.

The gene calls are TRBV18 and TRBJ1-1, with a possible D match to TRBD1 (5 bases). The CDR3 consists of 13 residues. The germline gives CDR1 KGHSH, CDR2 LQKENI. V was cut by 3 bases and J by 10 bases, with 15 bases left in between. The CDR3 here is CASSPGTGLGAFF. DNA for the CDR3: TGTGCCAGCTCACCTGGTACGGGGCTGGGAGCTTTCTTT.

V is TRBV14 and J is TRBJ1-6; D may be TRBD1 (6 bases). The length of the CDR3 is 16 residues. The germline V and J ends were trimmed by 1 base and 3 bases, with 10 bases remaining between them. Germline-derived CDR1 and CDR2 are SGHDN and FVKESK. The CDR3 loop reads CASSQVDSRYNSPLHF. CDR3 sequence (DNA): TGTGCCAGCAGCCAAGTGGACAGTCGCTATAATTCACCCCTCCACTTT.

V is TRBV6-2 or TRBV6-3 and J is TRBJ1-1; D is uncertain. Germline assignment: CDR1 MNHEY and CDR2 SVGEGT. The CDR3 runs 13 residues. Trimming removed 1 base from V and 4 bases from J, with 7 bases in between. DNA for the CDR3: TGTGCCAGCAGTTACTGGATGATCACTGAAGCTTTCTTT. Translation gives CASSYWMITEAFF.

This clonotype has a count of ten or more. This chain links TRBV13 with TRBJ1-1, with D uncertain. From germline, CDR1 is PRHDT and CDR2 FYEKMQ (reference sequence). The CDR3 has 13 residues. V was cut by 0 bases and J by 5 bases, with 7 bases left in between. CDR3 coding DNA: TGTGCCAGCAGCTTAGGCCGCCCAACTGAAGCTTTCTTT. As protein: CASSLGRPTEAFF.

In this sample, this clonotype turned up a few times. DNA for the CDR3: TGTGCCAGCAGTGACCCGACAGGGGCCCAGCCCCAGCATTTT. Translating gives CASSDPTGAQPQHF. This chain connects TRBV6-1 to TRBJ1-5; 8 positions agree with TRBD1. The CDR3 covers 14 residues. After removal of 3 bases from V and 7 bases from J, the junction contained 5 bases not matched to a gene. In germline, CDR1 is MNHNS, CDR2 SASEGT.

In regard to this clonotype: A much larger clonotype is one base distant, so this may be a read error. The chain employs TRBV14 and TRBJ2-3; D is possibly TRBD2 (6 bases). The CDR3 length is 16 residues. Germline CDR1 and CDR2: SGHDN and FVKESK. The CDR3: CVSSQRPGDGTDTQYF. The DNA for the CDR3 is TGTGTCAGCAGCCAGAGACCGGGAGATGGCACAGATACGCAGTATTTT.

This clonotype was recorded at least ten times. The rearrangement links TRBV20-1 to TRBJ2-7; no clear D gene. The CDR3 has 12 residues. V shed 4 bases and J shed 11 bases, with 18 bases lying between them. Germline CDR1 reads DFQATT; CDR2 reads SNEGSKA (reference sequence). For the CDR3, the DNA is TGCAGTGCTAAATTTGCGGACCCGACGGAGTACTTC. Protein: CSAKFADPTEYF.

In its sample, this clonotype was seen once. CDR3 region: CASSSRDTLYEQYF. CDR3 sequence (DNA): TGTGCCAGCAGTTCTAGGGACACCCTCTACGAGCAGTACTTC. The J gene is TRBJ2-7, the V gene TRBV27, with TRBD1 as a possible D gene (6 bases). Trimming took off 4 bases at V and 3 bases at J, with 13 bases between the two ends. The CDR3 consists of 14 residues. The germline gives CDR1 MNHEY, CDR2 SMNVEV (reference sequence).

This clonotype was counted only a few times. The chain's CDR3 is CASGPGQGSDEQYF. In DNA, the CDR3 is TGTGCCAGCGGCCCGGGACAGGGTAGCGACGAGCAGTACTTC. This chain uses TRBV6-6 with TRBJ2-7; 9 positions agree with TRBD1. Germline trimming cut 8 bases from V and 5 bases from J; bases unmatched to any gene: 10. This CDR3 has 14 amino acids. The germline V gene has CDR1 MNHNY and CDR2 SVGAGI (reference sequence).

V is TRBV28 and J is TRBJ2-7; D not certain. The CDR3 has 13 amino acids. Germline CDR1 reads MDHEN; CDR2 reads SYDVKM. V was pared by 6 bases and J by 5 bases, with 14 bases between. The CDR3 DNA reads TGTGCCAGCAGGTCGACGGGCCCCCACGAGCAGTACTTC. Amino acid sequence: CASRSTGPHEQYF.

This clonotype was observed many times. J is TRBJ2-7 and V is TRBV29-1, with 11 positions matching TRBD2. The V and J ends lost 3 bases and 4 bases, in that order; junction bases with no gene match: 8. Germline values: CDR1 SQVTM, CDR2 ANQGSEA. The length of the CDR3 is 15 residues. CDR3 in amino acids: CSVDFTSGSVYEQYF. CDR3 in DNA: TGCAGCGTTGATTTCACTAGCGGGAGTGTGTACGAGCAGTACTTC.

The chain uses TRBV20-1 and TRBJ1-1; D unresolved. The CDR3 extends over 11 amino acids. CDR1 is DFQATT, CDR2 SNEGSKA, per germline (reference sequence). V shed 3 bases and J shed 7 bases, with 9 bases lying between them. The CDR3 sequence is CSASLGFEAFF. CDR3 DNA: TGCAGTGCTAGTTTGGGGTTTGAAGCTTTCTTT.

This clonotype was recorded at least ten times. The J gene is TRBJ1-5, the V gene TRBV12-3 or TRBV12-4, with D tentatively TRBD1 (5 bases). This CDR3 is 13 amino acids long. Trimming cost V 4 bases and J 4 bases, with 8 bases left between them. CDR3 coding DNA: TGTGCCAGCAGTTGGGGCAGGAATCAGCCCCAGCATTTT. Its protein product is CASSWGRNQPQHF.

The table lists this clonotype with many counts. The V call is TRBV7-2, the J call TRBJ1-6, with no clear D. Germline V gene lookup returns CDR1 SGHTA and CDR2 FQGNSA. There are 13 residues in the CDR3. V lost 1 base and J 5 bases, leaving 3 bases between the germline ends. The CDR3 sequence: CASSLEDNSPLHF. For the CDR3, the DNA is TGTGCCAGCAGCTTAGAGGATAATTCACCCCTCCACTTT.

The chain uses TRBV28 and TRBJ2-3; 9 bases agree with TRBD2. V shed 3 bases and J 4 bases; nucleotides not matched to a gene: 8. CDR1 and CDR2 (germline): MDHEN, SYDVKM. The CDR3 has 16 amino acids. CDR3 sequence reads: CASSFRAGGSADTQYF. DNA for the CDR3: TGTGCCAGCAGTTTTAGGGCGGGAGGGAGCGCAGATACGCAGTATTTT.

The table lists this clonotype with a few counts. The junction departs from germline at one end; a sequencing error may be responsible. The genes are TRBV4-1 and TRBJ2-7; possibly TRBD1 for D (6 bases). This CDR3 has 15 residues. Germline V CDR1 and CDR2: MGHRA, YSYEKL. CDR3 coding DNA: TGCGCCGGCAGCCAAGAAGGGGGATCAACTTACGAGCAGTACTTC. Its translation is CAGSQEGGSTYEQYF.

The CDR3 loop reads CASSPTDPKAGERLETQYF. The DNA for the CDR3 is TGTGCCAGCAGCCCCACCGACCCAAAAGCGGGGGAGCGGTTGGAGACCCAGTACTTC. The V call is TRBV3-1, the J call TRBJ2-5, with 8 nucleotides matching TRBD2. The V gene's germline CDR1 is LGHDT and CDR2 YNNKEL (reference sequence). J was trimmed by 5 bases and V by 4 bases; bases with no gene match: 21. This CDR3 is built from 19 residues.

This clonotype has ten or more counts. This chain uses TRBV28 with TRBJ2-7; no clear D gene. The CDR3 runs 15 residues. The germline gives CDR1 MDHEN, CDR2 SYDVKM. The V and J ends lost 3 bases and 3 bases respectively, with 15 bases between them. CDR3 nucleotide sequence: TGTGCCAGCAGTTTCCGTGGAACCAGGAGCTACGAGCAGTACTTC. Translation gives CASSFRGTRSYEQYF.

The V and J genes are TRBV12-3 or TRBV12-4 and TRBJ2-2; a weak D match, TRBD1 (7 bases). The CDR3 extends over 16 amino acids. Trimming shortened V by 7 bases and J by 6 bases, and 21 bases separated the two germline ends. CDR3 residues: CASTDRRDRPPGELFF. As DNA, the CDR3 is TGTGCCAGCACCGACCGGAGGGACAGACCGCCCGGGGAGCTGTTTTTT.

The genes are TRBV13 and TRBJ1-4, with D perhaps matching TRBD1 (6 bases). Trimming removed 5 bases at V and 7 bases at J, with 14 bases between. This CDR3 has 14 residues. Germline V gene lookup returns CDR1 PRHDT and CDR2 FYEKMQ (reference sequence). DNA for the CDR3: TGTGCCAGCAGCGTGGGACACGAGAGTGAAAAACTGTTTTTT. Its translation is CASSVGHESEKLFF.